The 3 T cell receptor beta chains given below trace back to one sample, sequenced in a study of neoadjuvant anti-PD-1 for oral cavity cancer. Clones were read by immunoSEQ multiplex PCR, and TCRdb kept only the in-frame ones, dropping some. The profile shows 15,000 to 20,000 clones, approximately 65% of them singletons. Specimen: PBMCs, collected before nivolumab (anti-PD-1) treatment. Receptors originate from a person aged 40 to 85 with oral cavity squamous cell carcinoma.

CDR3 sequence reads: CASSKTLNTEAFF. The DNA for the CDR3 is TGTGCCAGCAGCAAGACCCTAAACACTGAAGCTTTCTTT. J is TRBJ1-1 and V is TRBV7-6, with D unclear. Per germline, CDR1 SGHVS and CDR2 FNYEAQ. Trimming removed 5 bases from V and 2 bases from J, with 9 bases in between. CDR3 length: 13 residues. The entire variable domain, with the rest obtained from reference TRBV7-6 and TRBJ1-1, is as follows: GAGVSQSPRYKVTKRGQDVALRCDPISGHVSLYWYRQALGQGPEFLTYFNYEAQQDKSGLPNDRFSAERPEGSISTLTIQRTEQRDSAMYRCASSKTLNTEAFFGQGTRLTVV.

The chain uses TRBV5-8 and TRBJ1-1, with D maybe TRBD1 (5 bases). Per germline, CDR1 SGHTS and CDR2 YDEGEE. Trimming removed 2 bases at V and 11 bases at J, with 19 bases between. The CDR3 runs 14 residues. The CDR3 sequence is CASSFGDSSRDAFF. The CDR3 bases are TGTGCCAGCAGCTTCGGGGACTCCTCCCGAGACGCTTTCTTT.

As for this clone: This specimen includes other DNA sequences encoding the same CDR3. This chain connects TRBV7-2 to TRBJ1-5; 8 nucleotides match TRBD1. Per the germline V gene, CDR1 is SGHTA and CDR2 is FQGNSA. The CDR3 has 15 residues. The J segment lost 3 bases and the V segment lost 5 bases, leaving 6 bases of the junction unmatched. The CDR3 loop is CASSLGTGLNQPQHF. CDR3 nucleotide sequence: TGTGCCAGCAGCCTCGGGACAGGTCTCAATCAGCCCCAGCATTTT.